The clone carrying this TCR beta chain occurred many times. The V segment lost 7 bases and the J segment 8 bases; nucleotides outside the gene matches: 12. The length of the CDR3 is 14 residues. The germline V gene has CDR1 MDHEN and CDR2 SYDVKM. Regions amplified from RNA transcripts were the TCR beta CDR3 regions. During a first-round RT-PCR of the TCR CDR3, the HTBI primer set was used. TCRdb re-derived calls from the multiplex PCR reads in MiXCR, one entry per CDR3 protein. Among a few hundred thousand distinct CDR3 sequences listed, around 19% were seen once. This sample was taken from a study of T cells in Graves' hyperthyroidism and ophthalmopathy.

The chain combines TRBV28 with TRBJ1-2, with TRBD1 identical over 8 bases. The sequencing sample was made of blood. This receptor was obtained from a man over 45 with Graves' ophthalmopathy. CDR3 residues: CASNIQTGVIGYTF. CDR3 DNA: TGTGCCAGCAACATTCAGACAGGGGTGATCGGCTACACCTTC.